This T cell receptor (beta chain) was found in a study of T-cell memory formation after mild COVID-19. Study-level points and caveats: The appearance of some responding clones in pre-infection memory suggested that cross-reactive memory joined. CD4/CD8 balance held among clones contracting day 15 to 85, and later expanders leaned CD4+. The CD4+ clones that contracted clustered mainly within CM and EM, and the CD8+ clones concentrated in EMRA.

A word on this clonotype: Its antigen is unknown.

Using constant-segment primers, 5'RACE produced TCR alpha and TCR beta cDNA libraries carrying sample barcodes and UMIs. TCRdb itself ran the 5' RACE reads through MiXCR, one entry per CDR3 protein. The table shows 250,000 to 300,000 distinct CDR3 sequences, with 15% to 20% occurring only once. Germline V lookup: CDR1 DFQATT, CDR2 SNEGSKA (reference sequence). The V and J ends lost 1 base and 4 bases respectively, with 13 bases between them. CDR3 length: 14 residues. This sequence originates from a man aged 18 to 35 who had mild COVID-19 (a few samples of this study predate the infection). Cell type and time point are not known. The rearrangement uses TRBV20-1 and TRBJ1-2, with a possible D match to TRBD1 (5 bases). Sequenced material: PBMCs or a T cell subset sorted from them (not recorded which). The CDR3 DNA reads TGCAGTGCTAGAGTGCCAGGGCCCCTCTATGGCTACACCTTC. Residues: CSARVPGPLYGYTF.